This T cell receptor beta chain was captured in a study of a mutant IDH1 vaccine in newly diagnosed glioma. As for the study in general: Patients were pretreated with radiotherapy, temozolomide, or both, mostly both. Notes on the study in general: Patients mounted vaccine-induced immune responses in almost 95% of cases.

Worth noting for this clone: What it recognizes is unknown.

Time point: week 23, last vaccination. All doses held 300 ug of mutant IDH1 20-mer peptide, with topical imiquimod. Measured with immunoSEQ multiplex PCR; TCRdb has only the in-frame clones, and not every one. The profile shows about 55,000 clones, 80% of them singletons. This sequence originates from a man aged 35-49 years with glioma. The sample here was PBMCs, taken from a glioma patient whose treatment included an IDH1 peptide vaccine.

DNA of the CDR3: TGCGCCAGCAGCCAAGTAAATACCTTCCCCCTCTATGGCTACACCTTC. Translating it yields CASSQVNTFPLYGYTF. This chain links TRBV4-1 with TRBJ1-2; D is unclear. This CDR3 has 16 residues. The germline V and J ends were trimmed by 1 base and 4 bases, with 16 bases remaining between them. Germline lookup yields CDR1 MGHRA and CDR2 YSYEKL.